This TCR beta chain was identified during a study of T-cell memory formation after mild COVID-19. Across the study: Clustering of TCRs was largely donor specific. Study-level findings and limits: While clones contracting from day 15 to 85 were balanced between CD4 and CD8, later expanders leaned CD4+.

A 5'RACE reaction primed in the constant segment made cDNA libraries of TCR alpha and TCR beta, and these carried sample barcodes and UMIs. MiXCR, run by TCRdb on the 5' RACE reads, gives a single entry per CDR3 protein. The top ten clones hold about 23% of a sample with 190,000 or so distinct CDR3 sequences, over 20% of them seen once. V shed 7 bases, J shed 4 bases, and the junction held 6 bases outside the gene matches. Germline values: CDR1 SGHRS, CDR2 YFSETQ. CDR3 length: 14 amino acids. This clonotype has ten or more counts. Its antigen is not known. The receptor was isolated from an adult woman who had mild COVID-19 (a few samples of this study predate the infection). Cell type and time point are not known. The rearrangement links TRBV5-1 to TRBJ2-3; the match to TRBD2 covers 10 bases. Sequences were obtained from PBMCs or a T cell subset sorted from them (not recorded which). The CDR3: CASSLAGRPDTQYF. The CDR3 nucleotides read TGCGCCAGCTCACTAGCGGGGAGGCCAGATACGCAGTATTTT.